The 14 T cell receptor beta chains listed next were all sequenced from one sample in a study of blood T cell repertoires in COVID-19. TCRdb's copy holds only in-frame clones and misses some; the assay was immunoSEQ multiplex PCR. Among about 400,000 clones, about 90% were seen once, and the ten largest hold 2.5% to 3.5%. The sequenced material came from PBMCs or T cells enriched from blood (not recorded which). The source is a woman in her 30s who had recovered from COVID-19.

A word on this clone: Other DNA sequences in this specimen translate into the identical CDR3. CDR3 sequence (DNA): TGTGCCAGCAGCCAGAGATACGAGCAGTACTTC. As protein: CASSQRYEQYF. This rearrangement joins TRBV3-1 (or the pseudogene TRBV3-2) to TRBJ2-7, with D unclear. With 3 bases removed from V and 4 bases from J, the gap between germline ends came to 4 bases. The CDR3 has 11 amino acids. Germline V gives CDR1 LGHDT, CDR2 YNNKEL (reference sequence).

In the case of this clone: The junction departs from germline at one end; a sequencing error may be responsible. Other DNA variants within this sample encode the same CDR3. The chain carries TRBV5-1 and TRBJ2-7; D might be TRBD1 or TRBD2, each matching 5 bases. This CDR3 spans 13 amino acids. CDR1 is SGHRS and CDR2 is YFSETQ in the germline V gene. CDR3 nucleotide sequence: TGCGCCAGTAGCTTGGGGGTACTACAAGAGCAGTACTTC. Residues: CASSLGVLQEQYF.

The chain recombines TRBV9 with TRBJ1-1; D ambiguous. Trimming left V 0 bases short and J 2 bases short, with 11 bases between. Per germline, CDR1 SGDLS and CDR2 YYNGEE. CDR3 length equals 15 residues. CDR3 loop: CASSVGGGFNTEAFF. The DNA of the CDR3 is TGTGCCAGCAGCGTAGGGGGAGGGTTTAACACTGAAGCTTTCTTT.

The chain joins TRBV4-2 to TRBJ2-7; a weak D match, TRBD2 (6 bases). CDR3 size: 13 residues. The germline V gene encodes CDR1 LGHNA and CDR2 YNFKEQ. The ends were cut back, 5 bases at V and 6 bases at J, with 14 bases in the middle. The CDR3 sequence: CASSKSAGAEQYF. CDR3 DNA: TGTGCCAGCAGCAAATCAGCGGGTGCCGAGCAGTACTTC.

A single count supports this clone. The chain uses TRBV28 and TRBJ1-1, with D maybe TRBD1 (6 bases). The CDR3 totals 14 residues. Germline CDR1 and CDR2: MDHEN and SYDVKM. V was cut by 7 bases and J by 0 bases, with 12 bases left in between. The CDR3 loop reads CASMDSTMNTEAFF. In nucleotides, the CDR3 is TGTGCCAGCATGGACAGCACGATGAACACTGAAGCTTTCTTT. The entire variable domain, with the rest obtained from reference TRBV28 and TRBJ1-1, is as follows: DVKVTQSSRYLVKRTGEKVFLECVQDMDHENMFWYRQDPGLGLRLIYFSYDVKMKEKGDIPEGYSVSREKKERFSLILESASTNQTSMYLCASMDSTMNTEAFFGQGTRLTVV.

A few counts support this clone. The chain combines TRBV24-1 with TRBJ2-1; 12 bases line up with TRBD2. Germline CDR1 KGHDR, CDR2 SFDVKD. The length of the CDR3 is 16 residues. The V and J ends lost 3 bases and 4 bases, in that order; junction bases with no gene match: 3. CDR3 DNA sequence: TGTGCCACCAGTGATCAGACTAGCGGGAGATACAATGAGCAGTTCTTC. Residues: CATSDQTSGRYNEQFF.

The CDR3 protein is CASSYWGVGANVLTF. As DNA, the CDR3 is TGTGCCAGCAGTTACTGGGGCGTGGGGGCCAACGTCCTGACTTTC. This chain links TRBV6-5 with TRBJ2-6; D is possibly TRBD1 (5 bases). Trimming pared 1 base from V and 4 bases from J, leaving 8 bases between. The CDR3 loop spans 15 amino acids. The germline V gene has CDR1 MNHEY and CDR2 SVGAGI.

V and J are TRBV7-2 and TRBJ1-6, with 10 bases aligning to TRBD1. After removal of 5 bases from V and 10 bases from J, the junction contained 5 bases not matched to a gene. Germline V lookup: CDR1 SGHTA, CDR2 FQGNSA. CDR3 length equals 14 residues. The CDR3 loop reads CASSPGQGDSPLHF. Here the CDR3 DNA reads TGTGCCAGCAGCCCAGGACAGGGGGACTCACCCCTCCACTTT.

The chain is built from TRBV14 and TRBJ2-3, with TRBD1 matching 7 bases. With 1 base clipped from V and 6 bases from J, the junction kept 4 bases outside the gene matches. The CDR3 consists of 14 residues. Germline V gene data show CDR1 as SGHDN and CDR2 as FVKESK. CDR3 region: CASSQGGQFDTQYF. CDR3 nucleotide sequence: TGTGCCAGCAGCCAAGGGGGACAGTTTGATACGCAGTATTTT.

The chain is built from TRBV10-3 and TRBJ2-1; possibly TRBD1 for D (6 bases). Trimming shortened V by 10 bases and J by 3 bases, and 22 bases separated the two germline ends. This CDR3 has 16 residues. Germline CDR1 is ENHRY and CDR2 is SYGVKD. Here the CDR3 reads CATAAGARGHYNEQFF. The CDR3 bases are TGTGCCACGGCTGCCGGGGCGAGGGGACACTACAATGAGCAGTTCTTC.

This clone was detected only once. This chain connects TRBV6-5 to TRBJ1-2; TRBD1 matches at 7 bases. The junction had 3 bases not matched to a gene; V was cut back by 6 bases and J by 2 bases. The V gene's germline CDR1 is MNHEY and CDR2 SVGAGI. This CDR3 is 13 amino acids long. The CDR3 DNA reads TGTGCCAGCAGCCTGGGACAGAACTATGGCTACACCTTC. Translated, it gives CASSLGQNYGYTF.

The V gene is TRBV3-1 (or the pseudogene TRBV3-2), the J gene TRBJ1-3, with a weak D call TRBD1 (5 bases). Germline-derived CDR1 and CDR2 are LGHDT and YNNKEL (reference sequence). V dropped 1 base and J dropped 2 bases, with 9 bases sitting between them. CDR3 length equals 15 residues. The CDR3 protein is CASSQAPGTGNTIYF. The CDR3 bases are TGTGCCAGCAGCCAAGCTCCAGGGACTGGAAACACCATATATTTT.

The genes are TRBV6-6 and TRBJ1-1, with 7 nucleotides matching TRBD1. The CDR3 has 16 residues. V was pared by 6 bases and J by 1 base, with 11 bases of the junction left unmatched. Germline lookup yields CDR1 MNHNY and CDR2 SVGAGI (reference sequence). The CDR3 DNA reads TGTGCCAGCAGCCGAGTACACGGGACAGAGAACACTGAAGCTTTCTTT. Its translation is CASSRVHGTENTEAFF.

The V and J genes are TRBV30 and TRBJ1-2, with D maybe TRBD1 (6 bases). CDR1 and CDR2 from the germline V gene are GTSNPN and SVGIG (reference sequence). The CDR3 is 13 residues long. V was cut by 2 bases and J by 2 bases, with 9 bases left in between. CDR3 region: CAWSPGTNYGYTF. DNA for the CDR3: TGTGCCTGGAGTCCCGGGACAAACTATGGCTACACCTTC.